What follows are 14 T cell receptor beta chains derived from one specimen sequenced in a study of lymphopenia after photon versus proton radiotherapy. This table comes from immunoSEQ multiplex PCR, and its TCRdb copy is limited to in-frame clones, with some not included. This sample carries about 62,000 clones, 87% of them seen once, and the ten largest clones take about 13%. This specimen was peripheral blood, taken from a patient treated with proton-based radiotherapy. The receptors stem from a man aged 80 or over with esophageal cancer.

This clone occurred a few times. CDR3 sequence (DNA): TGCGCCAGCAGCCAAGGGTACGGGAATTCACCCCTCCACTTT. Residues: CASSQGYGNSPLHF. The chain uses TRBV4-3 and TRBJ1-6; D call uncertain. This CDR3 has 14 amino acids. Trimming stripped 1 base from V and 7 bases from J, with 8 bases between. The germline CDR1 and CDR2 sequences are LGHNA and YSLEER.

The J gene is TRBJ1-5, the V gene TRBV10-1; D gene ambiguous. Trimming left V 0 bases short and J 7 bases short, with 10 bases between. From germline, CDR1 is WNHNN and CDR2 SYGVQD (reference sequence). The CDR3 length is 14 residues. As DNA, the CDR3 is TGCGCCAGCAGTGAGTCAGGTGGACCACAGCCCCAGCATTTT. Amino acids: CASSESGGPQPQHF.

Details on this clone: Within the sample, other DNA sequences also encode this same CDR3. CDR3 coding DNA: TGTGCCTGGAGCCCGACGAGGGGGACTGAAGCTTTCTTT. It translates to CAWSPTRGTEAFF. This chain joins TRBV30 and TRBJ1-1; a possible D gene is TRBD1 (6 bases). This CDR3 has 13 residues. From germline, CDR1 is GTSNPN and CDR2 SVGIG (reference sequence). Trimming took 3 bases from V and 5 from J, leaving 13 bases between them.

This clone was found once. The chain carries TRBV11-3 and TRBJ2-5; no reliable D call. The ends were cut back, 0 bases at V and 5 bases at J, with 7 bases in the middle. The CDR3 runs to 13 residues. Per germline, CDR1 SGHNT and CDR2 YENEEA. The CDR3 region has the DNA TGTGCCAGCAGCTTAGACAGATTTGAGACCCAGTACTTC. Translating it yields CASSLDRFETQYF. Full variable domain (remainder filled in from reference TRBV11-3 and TRBJ2-5): EAGVVQSPRYKIIEKKQPVAFWCNPISGHNTLYWYLQNLGQGPELLIRYENEEAVDDSQLPKDRFSAERLKGVDSTLKIQPAELGDSAVYLCASSLDRFETQYFGPGTRLLVL.

The genes are TRBV6-1 and TRBJ2-4; D not resolved. Trimming removed 2 bases at V and 4 bases at J, with 15 bases between. Germline V gene sequence: CDR1 MNHNS, CDR2 SASEGT. This CDR3 is built from 16 residues. The CDR3 reads CASSERLIFPKNIQYF. CDR3 DNA: TGTGCCAGCAGTGAACGGCTCATCTTCCCGAAAAACATTCAGTACTTC.

The genes are TRBV7-9 and TRBJ1-1, with no clear D. V lost 4 bases to trimming and J lost 0 bases, with 12 bases between them. The CDR3 sequence is 15 residues long. CDR1 is SEHNR and CDR2 is FQNEAQ in the germline V gene (reference sequence). CDR3 coding DNA: TGTGCCAGCAGCTCACGCGGGGATATGAACACTGAAGCTTTCTTT. Its translation is CASSSRGDMNTEAFF.

Only one count was recorded for this clone. This chain connects TRBV10-3 to TRBJ2-5; 8 bases are a match to TRBD2. Germline V gene lookup returns CDR1 ENHRY and CDR2 SYGVKD. This CDR3 is built from 15 residues. V shed 3 bases and J 1 base; nucleotides not matched to a gene: 4. CDR3 region: CAISDYAGGQETQYF. CDR3 in DNA: TGTGCCATCAGTGATTATGCGGGGGGCCAAGAGACCCAGTACTTC.

This chain links TRBV19 with TRBJ1-1; TRBD1 might be the D (5 bases). CDR1 is LNHDA, CDR2 SQIVND, per germline (reference sequence). Trimming shortened V by 8 bases and J by 0 bases, and 10 bases separated the two germline ends. This CDR3 has 13 residues. This CDR3 reads CASLRQMNTEAFF. The CDR3 DNA is TGTGCCAGTCTCCGACAGATGAACACTGAAGCTTTCTTT.

The V call is TRBV7-2, the J call TRBJ2-1; TRBD2 might be the D (6 bases). The CDR3 length is 14 residues. Trimming removed 4 bases from V and 6 bases from J, with 13 bases in between. Germline lookup yields CDR1 SGHTA and CDR2 FQGNSA. CDR3 nucleotides: TGTGCCAGCAGCTGGCGGACTACTAGCAATGAGCAGTTCTTC. This sequence encodes CASSWRTTSNEQFF.

The V gene is TRBV5-1, the J gene TRBJ2-3, with D possibly being TRBD2 (5 bases). Germline V lookup: CDR1 SGHRS, CDR2 YFSETQ. Trimming took off 1 base at V and 1 base at J, with 10 bases between the two ends. CDR3 length: 15 amino acids. CDR3: CASSLSGVGTDTQYF. The DNA for the CDR3 is TGCGCCAGCAGCTTGTCCGGGGTCGGCACAGATACGCAGTATTTT. Using reference TRBV5-1 and TRBJ2-3 for the parts outside the CDR3, the full variable domain is KAGVTQTPRYLIKTRGQQVTLSCSPISGHRSVSWYQQTPGQGLQFLFEYFSETQRNKGNFPGRFSGRQFSNSRSEMNVSTLELGDSALYLCASSLSGVGTDTQYFGPGTRLTVL.

This chain connects TRBV11-2 to TRBJ1-3; D not certain. Germline V gene data show CDR1 as SGHAT and CDR2 as FQNNGV. The CDR3 is 15 residues long. V lost 5 bases, J lost 0 bases, and 11 bases lay in between. The DNA for the CDR3 is TGTGCCAGCAGCCCAGGAGAAAGCTCTGGAAACACCATATATTTT. It specifies CASSPGESSGNTIYF.

The chain combines TRBV7-2 with TRBJ2-7; tentatively, D is TRBD1 (5 bases). The V and J ends lost 1 base and 6 bases respectively, with 19 bases between them. This CDR3 spans 16 amino acids. The germline V gene has CDR1 SGHTA and CDR2 FQGNSA. The CDR3 protein is CASSLGSTASQGEQYF. In nucleotides, the CDR3 is TGTGCCAGCAGCTTAGGATCGACAGCCTCCCAGGGCGAGCAGTACTTC.

CDR3 nucleotide sequence: TGTGCCAGCAGCTTCGGACAGGGAGCCAATTCACCCCTCCACTTT. Protein: CASSFGQGANSPLHF. This chain connects TRBV7-9 to TRBJ1-6; 8 bases map to TRBD1. The CDR3 has 15 residues. Looked up from germline, CDR1 is SEHNR and CDR2 is FQNEAQ (reference sequence). V lost 3 bases to trimming and J lost 7 bases; unmatched junction nucleotides: 5.

This rearrangement joins TRBV4-2 to TRBJ2-3; 15 bases agree with TRBD2. In germline, CDR1 is LGHNA, CDR2 YNFKEQ. The CDR3 has 20 residues. Unmatched junction bases numbered 10, after V lost 2 bases and J lost 1 base. CDR3 in amino acids: CASSQLFPGLAGGGTDTQYF. The CDR3 DNA reads TGTGCCAGCAGCCAACTGTTTCCCGGACTAGCGGGGGGGGGCACAGATACGCAGTATTTT.